The 29 T cell receptor beta chains in this list originate from one sample, sequenced in a study of cytomegalovirus exposure and HLA in healthy donors. PCR was performed using 60 Vbeta and 13 Jbeta primers. Only in-frame clones appear in the TCRdb table, and some are missing; sequencing was by immunoSEQ multiplex PCR. Of 85,000 to 100,000 clones in the sample, about 89% were seen once. Sequencing input: PBMCs. All receptors come from a man aged 25-45 years in good health and CMV-seropositive.

The chain uses TRBV19 and TRBJ1-1; 12 positions agree with TRBD1. The length of the CDR3 is 17 residues. Germline V gives CDR1 LNHDA, CDR2 SQIVND (reference sequence). Germline trimming cut 5 bases from V and 3 bases from J; bases unmatched to any gene: 10. CDR3 loop: CASSLTGTGGWDTEAFF. As DNA, the CDR3 is TGTGCCAGTAGTCTGACCGGGACAGGGGGCTGGGACACTGAAGCTTTCTTT.

The J gene is TRBJ2-2, the V gene TRBV27; 14 positions match TRBD2. The germline CDR1 and CDR2 sequences are MNHEY and SMNVEV (reference sequence). The CDR3 loop spans 15 amino acids. V gave up 6 bases and J gave up 7 bases; unmatched junction bases: 4. The CDR3 DNA follows: TGTGCCAGCAGGGGACTAGCGGGAGTGTACGGGGAGCTGTTTTTT. Translating gives CASRGLAGVYGELFF.

The rearrangement joins TRBV28 to TRBJ1-1; D unclear. V gave up 6 bases and J gave up 4 bases, with 12 bases separating them. The CDR3 spans 13 residues. Germline CDR1 and CDR2: MDHEN and SYDVKM. As DNA, the CDR3 is TGTGCCAGCAGAACAATGTTTGCCACTGAAGCTTTCTTT. As protein: CASRTMFATEAFF.

This chain joins TRBV28 and TRBJ2-7; tentative D call: TRBD1 (6 bases). The CDR3 consists of 13 residues. Germline CDR1 reads MDHEN; CDR2 reads SYDVKM. V lost 2 bases to trimming and J lost 3 bases, with 8 bases between them. DNA for the CDR3: TGTGCCAGCAGTTTAGACAGGCTCTACGAGCAGTACTTC. It encodes CASSLDRLYEQYF. Complete variable domain (other parts from reference TRBV28 and TRBJ2-7): DVKVTQSSRYLVKRTGEKVFLECVQDMDHENMFWYRQDPGLGLRLIYFSYDVKMKEKGDIPEGYSVSREKKERFSLILESASTNQTSMYLCASSLDRLYEQYFGPGTRLTVT.

The chain combines TRBV28 with TRBJ1-1, with a tentative D call TRBD1 (6 bases). Trimming removed 4 bases at V and 4 bases at J, with 10 bases between. CDR3 size: 13 residues. Germline V gives CDR1 MDHEN, CDR2 SYDVKM. CDR3 in amino acids: CASSSSQGTEAFF. The CDR3 DNA is TGTGCCAGCAGTTCCTCACAGGGCACTGAAGCTTTCTTT.

The chain joins TRBV28 to TRBJ2-2, with D possibly TRBD2 on 7 matching bases. The CDR3 spans 15 residues. Trimming cost V 6 bases and J 3 bases, with 14 bases left between them. Per germline, CDR1 MDHEN and CDR2 SYDVKM. CDR3 loop: CASSIGGGYTGELFF. CDR3 nucleotides: TGTGCCAGCAGCATAGGGGGAGGGTACACCGGGGAGCTGTTTTTT.

This chain connects TRBV5-6 to TRBJ2-1; 8 nucleotides agree with TRBD2. The J segment lost 4 bases and the V segment lost 2 bases, leaving 14 bases of the junction unmatched. CDR1 and CDR2 (germline): SGHDT, YYEEEE. The CDR3 runs 18 residues. The CDR3 nucleotides are TGTGCCAGCAGCTTTGTGGGGGGACTAGACGCCCTATACAATGAGCAGTTCTTC. It codes for CASSFVGGLDALYNEQFF.

V and J are TRBV27 and TRBJ2-7, with 7 nucleotides matching TRBD1. The V gene's germline CDR1 is MNHEY and CDR2 SMNVEV (reference sequence). CDR3 length equals 13 residues. With 4 bases clipped from V and 5 bases from J, the junction kept 5 bases outside the gene matches. The CDR3, as DNA: TGTGCCAGCAGTTCCGGGGACAGAAACGAGCAGTACTTC. Amino acids: CASSSGDRNEQYF.

This clone came up a few times. V usage is TRBV10-3 and J usage is TRBJ1-4; D not certain. Trimming removed 7 bases from V and 5 bases from J, with 11 bases in between. The CDR3 totals 13 residues. Germline V CDR1 and CDR2: ENHRY, SYGVKD. CDR3: CAITSEGNEKLFF. CDR3 DNA sequence: TGTGCCATCACCTCCGAGGGAAATGAAAAACTGTTTTTT.

The rearrangement links TRBV30 to TRBJ1-2, with TRBD1 matching 10 bases. The CDR3 contains 15 residues. Germline lookup yields CDR1 GTSNPN and CDR2 SVGIG (reference sequence). Trimming took 3 bases from V and 8 from J; bases not matched to a gene: 12. In DNA, the CDR3 is TGTGCCTGGAGGGGTCTGGGGACAGGGGATGGCGGCTACACCTTC. It is translated as CAWRGLGTGDGGYTF.

This clone has more than one count but fewer than ten. The rearrangement links TRBV4-1 to TRBJ2-5; 8 bases are shared with TRBD1. J gave up 5 bases and V 4 bases, and 6 bases lay outside the gene matches. Germline V gives CDR1 MGHRA, CDR2 YSYEKL. This CDR3 contains 14 residues. The CDR3 loop is CASSLKTGVETQYF. The CDR3, as DNA: TGCGCCAGCAGCCTCAAGACAGGGGTGGAGACCCAGTACTTC.

There are a few counts of this clone. The chain has TRBV5-4 and TRBJ2-1; 9 nucleotides match TRBD1. This CDR3 region has 15 residues. With V trimmed by 4 bases and J by 1 base, 3 bases remained unmatched. Germline V gene sequence: CDR1 SGHNT, CDR2 YYREEE (reference sequence). The chain's CDR3 is CASSQTGGSYNEQFF. CDR3 sequence (DNA): TGTGCCAGCAGCCAGACAGGGGGGTCCTACAATGAGCAGTTCTTC.

This clone showed up just once. The chain combines TRBV10-3 with TRBJ1-2, with 9 bases identical to TRBD1. Looked up from germline, CDR1 is ENHRY and CDR2 is SYGVKD. V lost 5 bases, J lost 5 bases, and 3 bases stayed unmatched. The CDR3 spans 13 residues. The CDR3 coding sequence is TGTGCCATCAGTACAGGGGGCCCGTATGGCTACACCTTC. This codes for CAISTGGPYGYTF.

V gene TRBV5-1 combines with J gene TRBJ2-3, with 9 bases matching TRBD1. The germline V gene has CDR1 SGHRS and CDR2 YFSETQ. This CDR3 is built from 15 residues. The trim removed 2 bases at V and 3 bases at J, leaving 4 bases unmatched. The CDR3 here is CASSFGDRDTDTQYF. The DNA for the CDR3 is TGCGCCAGCAGCTTCGGGGACAGGGATACAGATACGCAGTATTTT.

The V gene is TRBV5-1, the J gene TRBJ1-1; a possible D gene is TRBD1 (6 bases). From germline, CDR1 is SGHRS and CDR2 YFSETQ. Deletions cut 4 bases from V and 10 bases from J, with 20 bases between. The CDR3 sequence is 14 residues long. The CDR3 reads CASSRDTGNPAAFF. The CDR3 nucleotides are TGCGCCAGCAGCAGGGACACAGGTAATCCTGCAGCTTTCTTT.

The V and J genes are TRBV27 and TRBJ2-7; 9 bases match TRBD1. Per the germline V gene, CDR1 is MNHEY and CDR2 is SMNVEV (reference sequence). The ends lost 3 bases at V and 0 bases at J; junction bases unmatched: 9. This CDR3 region has 17 residues. The CDR3 loop reads CASSLGQGPTFSYEQYF. The DNA for the CDR3 is TGTGCCAGCAGTTTGGGACAGGGACCCACTTTCTCCTACGAGCAGTACTTC.

The V and J genes are TRBV4-1 and TRBJ2-6; the D gene is possibly TRBD1 (5 bases). Trimming pared 1 base from V and 0 bases from J, leaving 13 bases between. CDR3 length: 18 amino acids. Germline loops: CDR1 MGHRA, CDR2 YSYEKL. The CDR3 protein is CASSQGSGPYSGANVLTF. The CDR3, as DNA: TGCGCCAGCAGCCAAGGGTCAGGGCCTTACTCTGGGGCCAACGTCCTGACTTTC.

The chain links TRBV6-5 to TRBJ2-2; D possibly corresponds to TRBD1 (5 bases). CDR3 size: 15 residues. Per the germline V gene, CDR1 is MNHEY and CDR2 is SVGAGI. V was clipped by 2 bases and J by 0 bases, with 7 bases between them. CDR3 nucleotide sequence: TGTGCCAGCAGTTACGGCAGGGCGAACACCGGGGAGCTGTTTTTT. This translates into CASSYGRANTGELFF.

The chain has TRBV28 and TRBJ1-5; D not resolved. Germline CDR1 reads MDHEN; CDR2 reads SYDVKM. The CDR3 runs 11 residues. The V and J ends lost 6 bases and 4 bases respectively, with 4 bases between them. The CDR3 loop reads CASRTNQPQHF. The CDR3 DNA follows: TGTGCCAGCAGGACAAATCAGCCCCAGCATTTT.

V and J are TRBV5-1 and TRBJ2-7, with 7 positions matching TRBD1. The J segment lost 4 bases and the V segment lost 0 bases, leaving 7 bases of the junction unmatched. This CDR3 has 15 amino acids. Germline-derived CDR1 and CDR2 are SGHRS and YFSETQ. In nucleotides, the CDR3 is TGCGCCAGCAGCTTGGGACAGGGTAATTTGTACGAGCAGTACTTC. It is translated as CASSLGQGNLYEQYF. Full variable domain (remainder filled in from reference TRBV5-1 and TRBJ2-7): KAGVTQTPRYLIKTRGQQVTLSCSPISGHRSVSWYQQTPGQGLQFLFEYFSETQRNKGNFPGRFSGRQFSNSRSEMNVSTLELGDSALYLCASSLGQGNLYEQYFGPGTRLTVT.

The chain links TRBV2 to TRBJ1-1, with D possibly matching TRBD1 (5 bases). The V gene lost 8 bases and the J gene lost 7 bases, with 11 bases spanning the gap. The CDR3 consists of 11 residues. CDR1 is SNHLY, CDR2 FYNNEI, per germline. In DNA form, the CDR3 reads TGTGCCAGCTACGGGGGGTTTGAAGCTTTCTTT. Translation gives CASYGGFEAFF.

The CDR3 sequence is CASTLTGIYEQYF. Here the CDR3 DNA reads TGTGCCAGCACCCTGACAGGGATCTACGAGCAGTACTTC. The chain employs TRBV7-2 and TRBJ2-7, with 7 bases identical to TRBD1. After removal of 7 bases from V and 3 bases from J, the junction contained 6 bases not matched to a gene. CDR1 is SGHTA, CDR2 FQGNSA, per germline. CDR3 length equals 13 residues. The full variable domain, completed using reference TRBV7-2 and TRBJ2-7, is GAGVSQSPSNKVTEKGKDVELRCDPISGHTALYWYRQSLGQGLEFLIYFQGNSAPDKSGLPSDRFSAERTGGSVSTLTIQRTQQEDSAVYLCASTLTGIYEQYFGPGTRLTVT.

The chain uses TRBV19 and TRBJ2-7, with D perhaps matching TRBD1 (6 bases). The CDR3 runs 14 residues. V lost 2 bases and J 5 bases, leaving 13 bases between the germline ends. CDR1 is LNHDA, CDR2 SQIVND, per germline (reference sequence). The CDR3, as DNA: TGTGCCAGTAGTATACTGGGGGCGTCTCACGAGCAGTACTTC. Encoded protein: CASSILGASHEQYF.

The genes are TRBV19 and TRBJ2-6, with TRBD1 matching over 7 bases. The ends lost 5 bases at V and 4 bases at J; junction bases unmatched: 14. The CDR3 loop spans 18 amino acids. CDR1 and CDR2 from the germline V gene are LNHDA and SQIVND (reference sequence). CDR3 nucleotide sequence: TGTGCCAGTAGTTCAACCGGGACAGACCATCTGGGGGCCAACGTCCTGACTTTC. It is translated as CASSSTGTDHLGANVLTF.

The chain combines TRBV2 with TRBJ2-7, with D perhaps TRBD2 (6 bases). The V gene's germline CDR1 is SNHLY and CDR2 FYNNEI. This CDR3 is built from 13 residues. The V end was cut by 3 bases, the J end by 7 bases, with 13 bases between. In DNA form, the CDR3 reads TGTGCCAGCAGTGAGGGGCTAGCGTTGGAGCAGTACTTC. This encodes CASSEGLALEQYF. The full variable domain, in which reference TRBV2 and TRBJ2-7 provide the parts outside the CDR3, is EPEVTQTPSHQVTQMGQEVILRCVPISNHLYFYWYRQILGQKVEFLVSFYNNEISEKSEIFDDQFSVERPDGSNFTLKIRSTKLEDSAMYFCASSEGLALEQYFGPGTRLTVT.

The gene calls are TRBV10-3 and TRBJ1-2, with TRBD1 matching 8 bases. The CDR3 consists of 13 residues. The J segment lost 2 bases and the V segment lost 11 bases, leaving 7 bases of the junction unmatched. Germline V lookup: CDR1 ENHRY, CDR2 SYGVKD. The CDR3 reads CAVTGQENYGYTF. The CDR3 DNA sequence: TGTGCCGTAACGGGACAGGAGAACTATGGCTACACCTTC.

The sample holds a few counts of this clone. This sequence joins TRBV5-1 and TRBJ2-7; tentative D call: TRBD2 (5 bases). This CDR3 has 14 residues. Trimming removed 1 base from V and 6 bases from J, with 14 bases in between. Germline CDR1 is SGHRS and CDR2 is YFSETQ. CDR3 nucleotide sequence: TGCGCCAGCAGCTTGCAACCTTCCGAGGGCGAGCAGTACTTC. Translating gives CASSLQPSEGEQYF.

This clone was counted once. In nucleotides, the CDR3 is TGTGCCAGTAGTATGACTAGCTACAATGAGCAGTTCTTC. Translated, it gives CASSMTSYNEQFF. The chain carries TRBV19 and TRBJ2-1; D is possibly TRBD2 (6 bases). The CDR3 covers 13 residues. The ends were cut back, 3 bases at V and 3 bases at J, with 6 bases in the middle. Germline V gene lookup returns CDR1 LNHDA and CDR2 SQIVND (reference sequence).

The J gene is TRBJ2-5, the V gene TRBV4-1, with 8 bases lining up with TRBD1. Germline lookup yields CDR1 MGHRA and CDR2 YSYEKL. This CDR3 has 14 residues. J gave up 4 bases and V 3 bases, and 4 bases lay outside the gene matches. The CDR3 reads CASSHSQGGETQYF. CDR3 DNA: TGCGCCAGCAGCCACTCACAGGGGGGAGAGACCCAGTACTTC.